This TCR beta chain was sequenced in a study of cytomegalovirus exposure and HLA in healthy donors. To note about this clone: As yet, its antigen is unknown.

Between the trimmed V and J ends, which lost 11 bases and 2 bases, there was a span of 19 bases. Germline V lookup: CDR1 MDHEN, CDR2 SYDVKM. The CDR3 has 14 amino acids. General observations from the study: Segments of the TCR beta V type were, in most cases, productive about 90% or about 30% of the time in an earlier analysis.

Primers for the PCR totalled 60 Vbeta and 13 Jbeta. Sequencing used immunoSEQ multiplex PCR; TCRdb keeps in-frame clones, though not all of them. Among 95,000 to 110,000 clones listed, 76% were seen once. This TCR was sampled from a man between 18 and 35 years old in good health and CMV-seronegative. The sequenced material came from PBMCs. The chain uses TRBV28 and TRBJ2-7; unclear D gene. CDR3 in amino acids: CAAGGSRPPYEQYF. As DNA, the CDR3 is TGTGCCGCCGGCGGCAGCCGACCTCCCTACGAGCAGTACTTC.